This T cell receptor beta chain was obtained from a study of cytotoxic CD8 clonotypes in ibrutinib-treated CLL. The study, taken as a whole, reports: The public clonotypes identified were infrequent and showed contraction or stability on treatment.

V was cut by 2 bases and J by 4 bases, with 10 bases left in between. The CDR3 totals 13 residues. Germline lookup yields CDR1 SGHRS and CDR2 YFSETQ. Generated by immunoSEQ multiplex PCR, the TCRdb table keeps only in-frame clones and is missing some. Among 250,000 to 350,000 clones listed, about 72% were seen once. Of note for this clone: Its antigen is unknown.

Frozen-stored PBMCs produced about 2 micrograms of genomic DNA for TCR beta libraries. The receptor was derived from a human donor with chronic lymphocytic leukemia. Sequences were derived from PBMCs, sampled at disease progression, from a patient treated with ibrutinib. The V call is TRBV5-1, the J call TRBJ2-7; D gene ambiguous. For the CDR3, the DNA is TGCGCCAGCAGCTTTGGCAGGTCTTACGAGCAGTACTTC. It codes for CASSFGRSYEQYF.